The 19 T cell receptor beta chains presented below share a single source sample, sequenced in a study of blood T cell repertoires in COVID-19. Only in-frame clones appear in the TCRdb table, and some are missing; sequencing was by immunoSEQ multiplex PCR. The table shows 90,000 to 120,000 clones, with 84% occurring only once. The sequenced sample was peripheral blood. These receptor sequences come from a human donor in a cohort sampled during active COVID-19.

The chain joins TRBV18 to TRBJ2-1; perhaps TRBD2 as D (5 bases). CDR3 length: 15 residues. In germline, CDR1 is KGHSH, CDR2 LQKENI. V was pared by 10 bases and J by 1 base, with 17 bases between. The CDR3 sequence: CATSTRSGSYNEQFF. For the CDR3, the DNA is TGTGCCACTTCGACCAGGAGCGGTTCCTACAATGAGCAGTTCTTC. The whole variable domain, filled in from reference TRBV18 and TRBJ2-1, reads NAGVMQNPRHLVRRRGQEARLRCSPMKGHSHVYWYRQLPEEGLKFMVYLQKENIIDESGMPKERFSAEFPKEGPSILRIQQVVRGDSAAYFCATSTRSGSYNEQFFGPGTRLTVL.

V gene TRBV19 combines with J gene TRBJ1-3, with D possibly being TRBD1 (6 bases). Between the trimmed V and J ends, which lost 7 bases and 0 bases, there was a span of 16 bases. This CDR3 has 16 residues. The V gene's germline CDR1 is LNHDA and CDR2 SQIVND (reference sequence). The CDR3 nucleotides are TGTGCCAGTACCATAGACAGGCTTACCTCTGGAAACACCATATATTTT. Translating gives CASTIDRLTSGNTIYF. Filled out from reference TRBV19 and TRBJ1-3, the complete variable domain reads DGGITQSPKYLFRKEGQNVTLSCEQNLNHDAMYWYRQDPGQGLRLIYYSQIVNDFQKGDIAEGYSVSREKKESFPLTVTSAQKNPTAFYLCASTIDRLTSGNTIYFGEGSWLTVV.

The rearrangement joins TRBV28 to TRBJ2-7; D is perhaps TRBD2 (6 bases). Germline lookup yields CDR1 MDHEN and CDR2 SYDVKM. V shed 6 bases and J shed 4 bases, with 16 bases lying between them. The CDR3 covers 14 residues. CDR3 sequence: CASRGRAGSYEQYF. CDR3 nucleotides: TGTGCCAGCAGAGGGAGAGCGGGTTCTTACGAGCAGTACTTC. The full variable domain, completed using reference TRBV28 and TRBJ2-7, is DVKVTQSSRYLVKRTGEKVFLECVQDMDHENMFWYRQDPGLGLRLIYFSYDVKMKEKGDIPEGYSVSREKKERFSLILESASTNQTSMYLCASRGRAGSYEQYFGPGTRLTVT.

The V call is TRBV15, the J call TRBJ1-3; D possibly corresponds to TRBD1 (6 bases). Germline V gene lookup returns CDR1 LNHNV and CDR2 YYDKDF (reference sequence). This CDR3 contains 16 residues. Trimming pared 11 bases from V and 0 bases from J, leaving 20 bases between. DNA of the CDR3: TGTGCCCCCCGGGTGGGGGCTACCGTCTCTGGAAACACCATATATTTT. Protein product: CAPRVGATVSGNTIYF.

V is TRBV4-3 and J is TRBJ2-3; the D gene is possibly TRBD2 (5 bases). The CDR3 sequence is 16 residues long. Trimming cost V 0 bases and J 2 bases, with 12 bases left between them. Per germline, CDR1 LGHNA and CDR2 YSLEER. CDR3 amino acids: CASSQESRLYTDTQYF. The CDR3 coding sequence is TGCGCCAGCAGCCAAGAATCGAGACTATACACAGATACGCAGTATTTT.

The rearrangement links TRBV5-1 to TRBJ2-5; D is perhaps TRBD1 (6 bases). The CDR3 loop spans 13 amino acids. Between the trimmed V and J ends, which lost 4 bases and 2 bases, there was a span of 9 bases. Looked up from germline, CDR1 is SGHRS and CDR2 is YFSETQ. The CDR3 bases are TGCGCCAGCAGCAGCGGACAGCAAGAGACCCAGTACTTC. Translated, it gives CASSSGQQETQYF.

The rearrangement links TRBV19 to TRBJ2-2, with TRBD1 matching over 7 bases. The CDR3 loop spans 15 amino acids. Trimming took 5 bases from V and 5 from J; bases not matched to a gene: 8. Germline V gene lookup returns CDR1 LNHDA and CDR2 SQIVND (reference sequence). The DNA for the CDR3 is TGTGCCAGTAGTTCCCCGAGGACAGGTACCGGGGAGCTGTTTTTT. It encodes CASSSPRTGTGELFF. Full variable domain (rest looked up from reference TRBV19 and TRBJ2-2): DGGITQSPKYLFRKEGQNVTLSCEQNLNHDAMYWYRQDPGQGLRLIYYSQIVNDFQKGDIAEGYSVSREKKESFPLTVTSAQKNPTAFYLCASSSPRTGTGELFFGEGSRLTVL.

The chain couples TRBV2 to TRBJ2-7; D unresolved. Per the germline V gene, CDR1 is SNHLY and CDR2 is FYNNEI. Trimming took 6 bases from V and 1 from J, leaving 7 bases between them. CDR3 length: 12 amino acids. CDR3 coding DNA: TGTGCCAGCAGAGGAGAATCCTACGAGCAGTACTTC. Translation: CASRGESYEQYF.

The V and J genes are TRBV10-3 and TRBJ2-7; 7 nucleotides match TRBD1. The V segment lost 6 bases and the J segment 0 bases; nucleotides outside the gene matches: 2. The germline V gene has CDR1 ENHRY and CDR2 SYGVKD. The CDR3 is 13 residues long. CDR3 in amino acids: CAISYRGSYEQYF. In DNA, the CDR3 is TGTGCCATCAGCTACAGGGGCTCCTACGAGCAGTACTTC.

The chain recombines TRBV18 with TRBJ2-5, with 7 nucleotides matching TRBD1. The V gene end was trimmed by 6 bases and the J gene end by 1 base; junction bases not matched to a gene: 2. This CDR3 region has 13 residues. The germline CDR1 and CDR2 sequences are KGHSH and LQKENI. CDR3 nucleotide sequence: TGTGCCAGCTCGACAGGGACCCAAGAGACCCAGTACTTC. It codes for CASSTGTQETQYF. The full variable domain, completed using reference TRBV18 and TRBJ2-5, is NAGVMQNPRHLVRRRGQEARLRCSPMKGHSHVYWYRQLPEEGLKFMVYLQKENIIDESGMPKERFSAEFPKEGPSILRIQQVVRGDSAAYFCASSTGTQETQYFGPGTRLLVL.

The V and J genes are TRBV19 and TRBJ1-3, with D unresolved. CDR1 and CDR2 from the germline V gene are LNHDA and SQIVND (reference sequence). V lost 3 bases, J lost 0 bases, and 3 bases lay in between. The CDR3 has 13 residues. The CDR3 loop reads CASSIGSGNTIYF. The CDR3 DNA follows: TGTGCCAGTAGTATCGGCTCTGGAAACACCATATATTTT.

The V gene is TRBV27, the J gene TRBJ2-5; tentative D call: TRBD2 (6 bases). This CDR3 comprises 13 residues. Germline V lookup: CDR1 MNHEY, CDR2 SMNVEV (reference sequence). V lost 5 bases and J 2 bases, leaving 9 bases between the germline ends. The CDR3 is CASSQTSQETQYF. The CDR3, as DNA: TGTGCCAGCAGTCAGACTAGTCAAGAGACCCAGTACTTC.

This chain uses TRBV5-1 with TRBJ1-1, with D possibly matching TRBD1 (6 bases). The CDR3 spans 14 residues. The V and J ends lost 1 base and 1 base respectively, with 8 bases between them. Per the germline V gene, CDR1 is SGHRS and CDR2 is YFSETQ. DNA for the CDR3: TGCGCCAGCAGCTTGACAGGGTCGAACACTGAAGCTTTCTTT. Amino acid sequence: CASSLTGSNTEAFF.

The V gene is TRBV6-1, the J gene TRBJ2-5, with D maybe TRBD2 (6 bases). CDR3 size: 16 residues. V lost 2 bases and J lost 5, with 18 bases in between. The germline V gene encodes CDR1 MNHNS and CDR2 SASEGT. CDR3 amino acids: CASSEIGSDSGETQYF. As DNA, the CDR3 is TGTGCCAGCAGTGAAATAGGGTCCGACAGCGGGGAGACCCAGTACTTC.

This chain links TRBV28 with TRBJ1-4; 8 bases line up with TRBD1. Unmatched junction bases numbered 7, after V lost 5 bases and J lost 8 bases. Germline-derived CDR1 and CDR2 are MDHEN and SYDVKM. The CDR3 extends over 14 amino acids. The DNA of the CDR3 is TGTGCCAGCAGTGGACAGGGTCAATACGAAAAACTGTTTTTT. Amino acid sequence: CASSGQGQYEKLFF.

The chain links TRBV7-2 to TRBJ2-2; 7 positions match TRBD1. With 5 bases clipped from V and 0 bases from J, the junction kept 6 bases outside the gene matches. The CDR3 has 16 amino acids. Germline CDR1 is SGHTA and CDR2 is FQGNSA. The CDR3 nucleotides read TGTGCCAGCAGCCAACGACAGGGCACGAACACCGGGGAGCTGTTTTTT. Translation gives CASSQRQGTNTGELFF.

The chain carries TRBV24-1 and TRBJ2-1; no reliable D call. The CDR3 consists of 16 residues. V shed 2 bases and J shed 4 bases, with 14 bases lying between them. The germline gives CDR1 KGHDR, CDR2 SFDVKD. The DNA of the CDR3 is TGTGCCACCAGTGATTCGCGGCAGATAGCTTACAATGAGCAGTTCTTC. Translating it yields CATSDSRQIAYNEQFF.

The chain recombines TRBV5-1 with TRBJ2-1; the D gene is possibly TRBD1 (5 bases). Germline CDR1 is SGHRS and CDR2 is YFSETQ. The CDR3 totals 16 residues. Trimming took 4 bases from V and 7 from J, leaving 21 bases between them. The CDR3 here is CASSRSFRQKPNEQFF. The CDR3 coding sequence is TGCGCCAGCAGCCGATCCTTTAGACAGAAGCCTAATGAGCAGTTCTTC.

The rearrangement uses TRBV12-3 or TRBV12-4 and TRBJ2-5; the D gene is possibly TRBD2 (6 bases). Trimming left V 3 bases short and J 5 bases short, with 10 bases between. There are 13 residues in the CDR3. The CDR3: CASSFGGRETQYF. As DNA, the CDR3 is TGTGCCAGCAGTTTTGGTGGGAGGGAGACCCAGTACTTC.